Listed here are 17 T cell receptor beta chains from one sample, sequenced in a study of neurological immune-mediated disorders. TCRdb redid the calling of the 5' RACE reads with MiXCR, one entry per CDR3 protein. The repertoire consists of under 60,000 distinct CDR3 sequences, with around a tenth occurring once and the leading ten covering 21%. The sample was PBMCs. The receptors come from a woman between 35 and 50 years old with HTLV-1-associated myelopathy (HAM/TSP).

This clonotype was seen at least ten times. The chain uses TRBV28 and TRBJ2-7, with D possibly called TRBD1 or TRBD2 (6 bases each). CDR3 length: 16 amino acids. Germline values: CDR1 MDHEN, CDR2 SYDVKM. Between the trimmed V and J ends, which lost 6 bases and 6 bases, there was a span of 24 bases. CDR3 nucleotides: TGTGCCAGCAGGTTGAGAGGAGGGTCTCTACAGGGCGAGCAGTACTTC. Protein sequence: CASRLRGGSLQGEQYF.

At least ten counts were recorded for this clonotype. The V and J genes are TRBV7-8 and TRBJ2-7; 8 nucleotides line up with TRBD1. This CDR3 comprises 15 residues. The junction had 6 bases not matched to a gene; V was cut back by 2 bases and J by 3 bases. CDR1 and CDR2 (germline): SGHVS, FQNEAQ. In DNA form, the CDR3 reads TGTGCCAGCAGCTTAAATGGGGACAGGTACTACGAGCAGTACTTC. Translated, it gives CASSLNGDRYYEQYF.

At least ten counts were recorded for this clonotype. The chain combines TRBV4-1 with TRBJ1-5; weak D call: TRBD1 (5 bases). Trimming took off 2 bases at V and 2 bases at J, with 13 bases between the two ends. Per the germline V gene, CDR1 is MGHRA and CDR2 is YSYEKL. This CDR3 region has 16 residues. The CDR3 bases are TGCGCCAGCAGCCAAACGGGGGGAGGGGGCAATCAGCCCCAGCATTTT. Its protein is CASSQTGGGGNQPQHF.

A remark on this clonotype: Germline is not matched at one junction end, which may reflect a read error. The chain combines TRBV5-1 with TRBJ2-3; possibly TRBD2 for D (5 bases). Germline loops: CDR1 SGHRS, CDR2 YFSETQ. The CDR3 is 16 amino acids. The CDR3 DNA reads TGCGCCAGCAGCGGCAAGGACTCAACGAGCACAGATACGCAGAATTTC. Protein product: CASSGKDSTSTDTQNF.

This clonotype was seen ten or more times. V gene TRBV9 combines with J gene TRBJ1-2; no definite D call. Germline assignment: CDR1 SGDLS and CDR2 YYNGEE. The germline V and J ends were trimmed by 2 bases and 4 bases, with 6 bases remaining between them. The CDR3 has 12 amino acids. In nucleotides, the CDR3 is TGTGCCAGCAGCGTTGACGGCTATGGCTACACCTTC. Translation gives CASSVDGYGYTF.

This clonotype occurred many times. The chain couples TRBV11-2 to TRBJ2-6, with D tentatively TRBD1 (6 bases). The length of the CDR3 is 18 residues. The V end lost 5 bases, the J end lost 3 bases, and 20 bases lay between the germline ends. Germline V gene sequence: CDR1 SGHAT, CDR2 FQNNGV. The CDR3 loop reads CASSPQRQAPIGANVLTF. CDR3 nucleotide sequence: TGTGCCAGCAGCCCCCAACGACAGGCCCCCATTGGGGCCAACGTCCTGACTTTC.

There are many counts of this clonotype. The chain carries TRBV5-6 and TRBJ2-5; no definite D call. CDR3 length equals 12 residues. Germline assignment: CDR1 SGHDT and CDR2 YYEEEE. V gave up 0 bases and J gave up 0 bases, with 0 bases separating them. CDR3 region: CASSLDQETQYF. The CDR3 nucleotides are TGTGCCAGCAGCTTGGACCAAGAGACCCAGTACTTC.

This clonotype was recorded many times. This CDR3 reads CASSLTLAGSAYEQYF. DNA for the CDR3: TGCGCCAGCAGCTTGACCCTAGCGGGGTCCGCCTACGAGCAGTACTTC. This chain connects TRBV5-1 to TRBJ2-7, with TRBD2 matching over 9 bases. V lost 1 base to trimming and J lost 2 bases; unmatched junction nucleotides: 7. CDR1 and CDR2 from the germline V gene are SGHRS and YFSETQ. The CDR3 consists of 16 residues.

A note on this clonotype: A read error may produce the germline difference seen at one junction end. The V and J genes are TRBV6-2 or TRBV6-3 and TRBJ1-4, with TRBD1 matching 10 bases. Germline CDR1 and CDR2: MNHEY and SVGEGT. This CDR3 comprises 16 residues. Here the CDR3 DNA reads TGTGCCAGCAGTCGAATCACCGGGACAGGGGACGAAAAGCTGTTTTTT. Its translation is CASSRITGTGDEKLFF.

Many counts were recorded for this clonotype. The gene calls are TRBV5-1 and TRBJ1-4; TRBD1 agrees at 8 bases. Germline-derived CDR1 and CDR2 are SGHRS and YFSETQ. V was clipped by 2 bases and J by 2 bases; unmatched bases: 5. CDR3 length equals 16 residues. CDR3 DNA: TGCGCCAGCAGCTTAGGAAACAGGGGGACTAATGAAAAACTGTTTTTT. Amino acid sequence: CASSLGNRGTNEKLFF.

This clonotype was counted many times. V is TRBV5-1 and J is TRBJ2-7, with 8 bases identical to TRBD2. Germline V lookup: CDR1 SGHRS, CDR2 YFSETQ. The CDR3 length is 17 residues. V shed 0 bases, J shed 6 bases, and the junction held 14 bases outside the gene matches. CDR3 protein: CASSLVSGGGLNVEQYF. The CDR3 DNA follows: TGCGCCAGCAGCTTGGTTTCAGGCGGGGGGCTCAATGTCGAGCAGTACTTC.

This clonotype was picked up many times. The chain recombines TRBV29-1 with TRBJ2-3; the D is unclear. V was trimmed by 1 base and J by 4 bases, leaving 12 bases between them. The CDR3 consists of 14 residues. Germline-derived CDR1 and CDR2 are SQVTM and ANQGSEA. CDR3 DNA: TGCAGCGTTGAAGGGACCGAAGTCTCAGATACGCAGTATTTT. This sequence encodes CSVEGTEVSDTQYF.

Many counts were recorded for this clonotype. The CDR3 DNA reads as TGTGCCAGCAGTAACCGGGACAGGGCCGGGGAGCTGTTTTTT. Encoded protein: CASSNRDRAGELFF. The chain combines TRBV12-3 or TRBV12-4 with TRBJ2-2; 9 bases agree with TRBD1. J was trimmed by 6 bases and V by 5 bases; bases with no gene match: 4. This CDR3 spans 14 amino acids.

The chain is built from TRBV10-3 and TRBJ1-2; D gene unclear. Germline CDR1 ENHRY, CDR2 SYGVKD. Trimming removed 10 bases at V and 6 bases at J, with 18 bases between. CDR3 length: 13 residues. The CDR3 reads CATALRDIDGYTF. The CDR3 region has the DNA TGTGCCACCGCGTTACGGGATATCGATGGCTACACCTTC.

This clonotype was picked up a small number of times. V and J are TRBV7-2 and TRBJ2-1; no reliable D call. This CDR3 contains 13 residues. Trimming removed 1 base at V and 3 bases at J, with 4 bases between. Germline V gene sequence: CDR1 SGHTA, CDR2 FQGNSA. The CDR3 is CASSLVNYNEQFF. Here the CDR3 DNA reads TGTGCCAGCAGCTTAGTTAACTACAATGAGCAGTTCTTC.

This clonotype was observed many times. This chain uses TRBV24-1 with TRBJ1-1, with a tentative D call TRBD1 (5 bases). Trimming shortened V by 0 bases and J by 6 bases, and 13 bases separated the two germline ends. CDR1 KGHDR and CDR2 SFDVKD come from the germline V gene. This CDR3 is 15 amino acids long. The CDR3 coding sequence is TGTGCCACCAGTGATTTGCGTTTTGACAGCGCTGAAGCTTTCTTT. This gives the protein CATSDLRFDSAEAFF.

There are many counts of this clonotype. This chain joins TRBV4-3 and TRBJ2-1; 8 bases fit TRBD1. The CDR3 extends over 13 amino acids. Unmatched junction bases numbered 5, after V lost 6 bases and J lost 7 bases. Germline loops: CDR1 LGHNA, CDR2 YSLEER. Here the CDR3 reads CASSPRGRNEQFF. CDR3 in DNA: TGCGCCAGCAGTCCCAGGGGGCGTAATGAGCAGTTCTTC.